The 9 T cell receptor beta chains reported below all come from one sample, sequenced in a study of cytomegalovirus exposure and HLA in healthy donors. In the PCR, 60 Vbeta and 13 Jbeta primers were used. Clones were sequenced by immunoSEQ multiplex PCR, and TCRdb holds only the in-frame ones, with some missing. The sample shows under 200,000 clones, almost 85% of them seen only once. The sample was PBMCs. Every receptor here comes from a woman aged 50 to 65 in good health and CMV-seronegative.

Regarding this clone: The sample carries other DNA sequences with the same CDR3. The chain employs TRBV9 and TRBJ1-4, with D possibly TRBD1 on 6 matching bases. The CDR3 is made up of 14 amino acids. V lost 4 bases to trimming and J lost 4 bases, with 11 bases between them. Germline lookup yields CDR1 SGDLS and CDR2 YYNGEE. CDR3 coding DNA: TGTGCCAGCAGCAGAAGGGGGAGTAATGAAAAACTGTTTTTT. Its protein product is CASSRRGSNEKLFF.

This clone has just one count. The chain has TRBV7-8 and TRBJ1-2; 8 bases agree with TRBD1. The CDR3 consists of 16 residues. Germline V lookup: CDR1 SGHVS, CDR2 FQNEAQ. J was trimmed by 2 bases and V by 5 bases; bases with no gene match: 10. CDR3 coding DNA: TGTGCCAGCAGCCAAAGAGGACAGGGATCCAACTATGGCTACACCTTC. Amino acids: CASSQRGQGSNYGYTF.

CDR3 amino acids: CASSLYRDTGNTIYF. In nucleotides, the CDR3 is TGTGCCAGCAGCTTATACCGGGACACTGGAAACACCATATATTTT. The chain joins TRBV11-2 to TRBJ1-3; D is perhaps TRBD1 (6 bases). This CDR3 spans 15 amino acids. Trimming pared 2 bases from V and 2 bases from J, leaving 10 bases between. CDR1 SGHAT and CDR2 FQNNGV come from the germline V gene.

The V call is TRBV7-8, the J call TRBJ2-6, with 9 bases fitting TRBD1. Germline trimming cut 5 bases from V and 4 bases from J; bases unmatched to any gene: 9. The CDR3 contains 17 residues. CDR1 and CDR2 (germline): SGHVS, FQNEAQ. CDR3 DNA: TGTGCCAGCAGCATCGGGACAGGGTTGTTCGGGGCCAACGTCCTGACTTTC. Protein product: CASSIGTGLFGANVLTF.

This chain joins TRBV30 and TRBJ2-7, with 9 nucleotides matching TRBD1. The CDR3 consists of 12 residues. Germline V gene lookup returns CDR1 GTSNPN and CDR2 SVGIG (reference sequence). V lost 4 bases to trimming and J lost 3 bases; unmatched junction nucleotides: 1. For the CDR3, the DNA is TGTGCCTGGATGGACAGGGGCTACGAGCAGTACTTC. Its translation: CAWMDRGYEQYF.

This clone appeared a few times. The V and J genes are TRBV23-1 and TRBJ1-3; D not certain. TRBV23-1 is labeled an ORF, and its function is uncertain. Trimming left V 5 bases short and J 4 bases short, with 6 bases between. The CDR3 runs to 12 residues. The CDR3 region is CASSTRGNTIYF. The DNA of the CDR3 is TGCGCCAGCAGTACCCGGGGAAACACCATATATTTT.

J is TRBJ1-2 and V is TRBV28; 7 bases fit TRBD1. CDR1 MDHEN and CDR2 SYDVKM come from the germline V gene. This CDR3 region has 15 residues. Trimming cost V 4 bases and J 1 base; bases outside gene matches: 6. The CDR3 DNA reads as TGTGCCAGCAGTTGGGCGGACAGGAATAACTATGGCTACACCTTC. Translated: CASSWADRNNYGYTF.

The chain has TRBV18 and TRBJ2-1; 12 bases line up with TRBD2. The CDR3 contains 14 residues. The V segment lost 5 bases and the J segment 8 bases; nucleotides outside the gene matches: 4. CDR1 and CDR2 (germline): KGHSH, LQKENI. CDR3 coding DNA: TGTGCCAGCTCATCGACTAGCGGGGGCGATGAGCAGTTCTTC. Residues: CASSSTSGGDEQFF.

The chain is built from TRBV9 and TRBJ1-5; perhaps TRBD1 as D (6 bases). The CDR3 extends over 15 amino acids. Deletions cut 2 bases from V and 4 bases from J, with 13 bases between. Germline V gene sequence: CDR1 SGDLS, CDR2 YYNGEE. The CDR3 loop is CASSVAGEGNQPQHF. As DNA, the CDR3 is TGTGCCAGCAGCGTCGCAGGGGAAGGTAATCAGCCCCAGCATTTT. Looking up the rest from reference TRBV9 and TRBJ1-5 gives the full variable domain: DSGVTQTPKHLITATGQRVTLRCSPRSGDLSVYWYQQSLDQGLQFLIQYYNGEERAKGNILERFSAQQFPDLHSELNLSSLELGDSALYFCASSVAGEGNQPQHFGDGTRLSIL.